Sequencing of this T cell receptor (beta chain) was carried out in a study of vaccination and CD4 T cells after COVID-19. Remarks on this clonotype: Its specificity is not known.

Researchers used the Oncomine TCR Beta short-read assay to sequence DNA from cultured CD4+ T cells. TCRdb itself ran the PCR reads through MiXCR, one entry per CDR3 protein. This table has some 10,000 distinct CDR3 sequences, roughly 42% appearing once. Treatment: approximately nine-day PBMC culture with coronavirus spike peptide pools or control peptides (ViraFEST assay). Whole-study results and caveats: Vaccine-specific clones numbering 304 of 307 showed spike mono-reactivity in convalescent patients. SARS-CoV-2-reactive clonotypes showed a nonsignificant median rise from approximately 23 to 38.

The CDR3 has 15 residues. From germline, CDR1 is LGHNA and CDR2 YSLEER. Trimming shortened V by 0 bases and J by 5 bases, and 13 bases separated the two germline ends. This receptor was identified in a human donor who had recovered from COVID-19. Sample: CD4+ T cells from blood, cultured in vitro. The chain is built from TRBV4-3 and TRBJ1-2; D uncertain. The CDR3 reads CASSQDLGLGYGYTF. The DNA of the CDR3 is TGCGCCAGCAGCCAAGATCTAGGGCTAGGGTATGGCTACACCTTC.